This T cell receptor beta chain was sequenced for a study of CD8 T cells in ankylosing spondylitis. The study, taken as a whole, reports: Clones linked to disease were reported to show significant enrichment in matched ankylosing spondylitis synovial fluid. Some motif variants were previously reported in reactive arthritis synovial fluid and blood.

Germline V gene data show CDR1 as MNHNS and CDR2 as SASEGT. This CDR3 is built from 12 residues. Trimming took 8 bases from V and 4 from J; bases not matched to a gene: 2. TCRdb reprocessed the 5' RACE reads via MiXCR and lists one record per CDR3 protein. The sample holds 200,000 to 300,000 distinct CDR3 sequences, about 30% seen once. This clonotype was counted only a few times. Its specificity is not known. This sequence was found in a male donor with ankylosing spondylitis or in good health (not recorded which). The sample comprised blood, either unsorted or a sorted T cell fraction (not recorded which). This chain links TRBV6-1 with TRBJ1-5; the match to TRBD1 covers 7 bases. The CDR3 loop reads CASGQDNQPQHF. The DNA for the CDR3 is TGTGCCAGCGGACAGGATAATCAGCCCCAGCATTTT.